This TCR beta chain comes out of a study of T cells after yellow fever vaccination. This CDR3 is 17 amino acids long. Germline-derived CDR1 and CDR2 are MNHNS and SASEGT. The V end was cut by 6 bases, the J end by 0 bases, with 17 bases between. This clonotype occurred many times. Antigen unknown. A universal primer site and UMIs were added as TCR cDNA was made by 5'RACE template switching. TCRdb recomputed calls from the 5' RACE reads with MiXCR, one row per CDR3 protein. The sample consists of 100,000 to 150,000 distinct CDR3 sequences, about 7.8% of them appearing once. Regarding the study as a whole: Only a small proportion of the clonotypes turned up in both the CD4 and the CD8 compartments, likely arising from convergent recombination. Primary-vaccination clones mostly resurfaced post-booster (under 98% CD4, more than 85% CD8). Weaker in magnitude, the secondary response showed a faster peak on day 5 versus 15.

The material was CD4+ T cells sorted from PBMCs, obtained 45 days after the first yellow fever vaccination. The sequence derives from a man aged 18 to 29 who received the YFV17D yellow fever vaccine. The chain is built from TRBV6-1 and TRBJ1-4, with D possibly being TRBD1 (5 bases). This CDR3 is CASRDLGRAATNEKLFF. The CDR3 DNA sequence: TGTGCCAGCAGGGACTTGGGCAGGGCAGCAACTAATGAAAAACTGTTTTTT.